Ten or more counts support the clone carrying this TCR beta chain. Its antigen is currently unknown. Molecular-barcoded quantitative 5'-RACE produced these TCR beta libraries. TCRdb ran MiXCR on the 5' RACE reads and lists one entry per CDR3 protein. The table lists under 550,000 distinct CDR3 sequences, 25% to 30% of them singletons, with about 1% in the top ten. These data belong to a study of CD8 T cells in ankylosing spondylitis. Broader study findings: Relatively scarce in peripheral blood, disease-linked clones were CD8+. Disease-associated clones were reportedly significantly overrepresented in matched ankylosing spondylitis synovial fluid. One TCR beta motif, made up of 7 or 8 highly homologous variants, appeared characteristic of ankylosing spondylitis blood.

Germline trimming cut 3 bases from V and 6 bases from J; bases unmatched to any gene: 11. This CDR3 spans 15 amino acids. Germline loops: CDR1 SQVTM, CDR2 ANQGSEA. This chain joins TRBV29-1 and TRBJ2-3; 8 bases are a match to TRBD2. The sequencing input was blood, either unsorted or a sorted T cell fraction (not recorded which). This clonotype was sampled from a male donor with ankylosing spondylitis. CDR3 nucleotide sequence: TGCAGCGTTGATAGTCCAGCGGGAGAGGGGGATACGCAGTATTTT. Encoded protein: CSVDSPAGEGDTQYF.